These T cell receptor beta chains were read from a single sample in a study of naive and memory T cell subsets. TCRdb re-analysed the UMI-ligation and nested PCR reads in MiXCR, keeping a single row per CDR3 protein. In the table there are over 80,000 distinct CDR3 sequences, around 11% of which are singletons. The sample was naive CD4+ T cells from blood. The receptor set was obtained from a human donor in good health. The CDR3 runs from the conserved cysteine through the conserved F or W.

v_gene,len,j_gene,CDR3aa
TRBV7-9,15,TRBJ2-7,CASSLWTSFSHEQYF
TRBV20-1,11,TRBJ2-7,CSARDLHEQYF
TRBV20-1,14,TRBJ2-1,CSARDPPWSNEQFF
TRBV5-1,14,TRBJ2-7,CASSSSPSSGEQYF
TRBV3-1,14,TRBJ2-1,CASSRLTAYNEQFF
TRBV5-4,14,TRBJ2-2,CASSLFVDTGELFF
TRBV30,13,TRBJ2-1,CAWRSGGLNEQFF
TRBV6-5,13,TRBJ2-7,CASSYRQGNEQYF
TRBV20-1,12,TRBJ2-5,CSARHRVETQYF
TRBV7-2,22,TRBJ2-1,CASSLAVARGGVYVPSYNEQFF